This is a list of T cell receptor beta chains from one sample in a study of vaccination effects on CD4 cells after COVID-19. No antigen has been assigned to these receptors. Sequenced by immunoSEQ multiplex PCR; TCRdb stores in-frame clones only, minus some. The sample lists some 68,000 clones; approximately 70% were seen once. Sequenced here: CD4+ T cells from PBMCs cultured with HCoV-OC43 spike peptides, sampled before COVID-19 vaccination. The receptors here all came from a human donor who received a COVID-19 vaccine. The CDR3 runs from the conserved cysteine through the conserved F or W. A D gene is named only where the DNA matches it firmly. Clone size is not always given. Where it is, it says once, few, many or a class for expanded clones.

j_call clone_size d_call v_call cdr3_nt cdr3_aa
TRBJ1-2 . TRBD1 TRBV5-4 TGTGCCAGCAGCCCGGGACAGGGAGGGTATAACTATGGCTACACCTTC CASSPGQGGYNYGYTF
TRBJ1-5 . TRBD1 TRBV25-1 TGTGCCAGCAGTGAATCAGGGGGGAATAGCAATCAGCCCCAGCATTTT CASSESGGNSNQPQHF
TRBJ1-3 . . TRBV3-1/TRBV3-2 TGTGCCAGCAGCCAAGTAGGGGGGCCGTGGGGGGAGCACACCATATATTTT CASSQVGGPWGEHTIYF
TRBJ2-5 . TRBD1 TRBV10-3 TGTGCCATCAGTGAGTCGAGTGTGGGACAGGGGGAGACCCAGTACTTC CAISESSVGQGETQYF
TRBJ2-3 . TRBD1 TRBV2 TGTGCCAGCAGTTTTACAGGGGGCGACGGGGATACGCAGTATTTT CASSFTGGDGDTQYF
TRBJ1-6 . . TRBV18 TGTGCCAGCTCACCAAGTGCCGGCTATAATTCACCCCTCCACTTT CASSPSAGYNSPLHF
TRBJ2-2 . . TRBV6-5 TGTGCCAGCATTCAAGGCCAGAACACCGGGGAGCTGTTTTTT CASIQGQNTGELFF
TRBJ2-5 . . TRBV6-2/TRBV6-3 TGTGCCAGCAGTGGGGGGACAGAGGGGTGGACCCAGTACTTC CASSGGTEGWTQYF
TRBJ2-5 . . TRBV2 TGTGCCAGCAGTGAAAGGCAGGGGAGGGAGACCCAGTACTTC CASSERQGRETQYF
TRBJ1-2 . TRBD1 TRBV6-2/TRBV6-3 TGTGCCAGCAGTTACCTACAGGGGATCGATGGCTACACCTTC CASSYLQGIDGYTF
TRBJ2-3 . . TRBV3-1/TRBV3-2 TGTGCCAGCACCGACAAACGAGGGGAAGGGTATTTT CASTDKRGEGYF
TRBJ1-2 . . TRBV6-5 TGTGCCACCCGTACCGCTAACTATGGCTACACCTTC CATRTANYGYTF
TRBJ1-2 . . TRBV29-1 TGCAGCGCCGTGAGGTTAGGGGGTAACTATGGCTACACCTTC CSAVRLGGNYGYTF
TRBJ1-6 . . TRBV9 TGTGCCAGCAGTGACCCGGGGATTTATAATTCACCCCTCCACTTT CASSDPGIYNSPLHF
TRBJ2-1 . TRBD2 TRBV7-9 TGTGCCAGCGTACTATGGGGGACTAGCGGGGCCCGAGAGCAGTTCTTC CASVLWGTSGAREQFF
TRBJ2-2 few . TRBV5-4 TGTGCCAGCAGCCGGGGGAACGGCGGGGAGCTGTTTTTT CASSRGNGGELFF
TRBJ1-2 few . TRBV24-1 TGTGCCACCAGTGATTCGCCCCCTAACTATGGCTACACCTTC CATSDSPPNYGYTF
TRBJ2-2 . . TRBV7-3 TGTGCCAGCAGCCCCGGGACTCCAGGACTTGGGGAGCTGTTTTTT CASSPGTPGLGELFF
TRBJ1-4 . . TRBV29-1 TGCAGCGCGGGACCCTCGCGGGAAAAACTGTTTTTT CSAGPSREKLFF
TRBJ1-5 . . TRBV28 TGTGCCAGCAATGACAGTCGATTAGGCAATCAGCCCCAGCATTTT CASNDSRLGNQPQHF
TRBJ2-5 . . TRBV5-4 TGTGCCAGCAGCTTGGGAGGGGGGTTGTCCCAAGAGACCCAGTACTTC CASSLGGGLSQETQYF
TRBJ1-2 . . TRBV30 TGTGCCTGGAGTGTACGGGAGGGCTACACCTTC CAWSVREGYTF
TRBJ2-5 . TRBD1 TRBV7-9 TGTGCCAGCAGCCAGACAGGGGAGTCAGAGACCCAGTACTTC CASSQTGESETQYF
TRBJ1-3 . . TRBV6-5 TGTGCCAGCCTCCTGGTGTCTGGAAACACCATATATTTT CASLLVSGNTIYF
TRBJ1-5 once . TRBV9 TGTGCCAGCAGCGTCGGGTATCAGCCCCAGCATTTT CASSVGYQPQHF
TRBJ2-3 . . TRBV5-1 TGCGCCAGCAAAGGGGGGCCCGGCACAGATACGCAGTATTTT CASKGGPGTDTQYF
TRBJ2-5 . . TRBV12-3/TRBV12-4 TGTGCCAGCAGTACAGGGTTGGAGACCCAGTACTTC CASSTGLETQYF
TRBJ2-5 . TRBD2 TRBV18 TGTGCCAGCTCACCAGCGGGACTAGCGGGGGGACAAGAGACCCAGTACTTC CASSPAGLAGGQETQYF
TRBJ1-1 . . TRBV5-8 TGTGCCACTCGGGGTACTGAAGCTTTCTTT CATRGTEAFF
TRBJ2-3 once TRBD1 TRBV9 TGTGCCAGCAGCCCGCACAGGGGAGCAGATACGCAGTATTTT CASSPHRGADTQYF
TRBJ1-1 few . TRBV4-1 TGCGCCAGCAGCCAAGTTGAGCGGGGGAACACTGAAGCTTTCTTT CASSQVERGNTEAFF
TRBJ2-3 . TRBD1 TRBV5-1 TGCGCCAGCAGCTCCGGACAGGGGGCGATTGCAGATACGCAGTATTTT CASSSGQGAIADTQYF
TRBJ1-4 . . TRBV15 TGTGCCACCAGCGGCTTTACGACAGGCCTCAATGAAAAACTGTTTTTT CATSGFTTGLNEKLFF
TRBJ2-3 . . TRBV6-5 TGTGCCAGCAGTTCCCTGACAGATACGCAGTATTTT CASSSLTDTQYF
TRBJ2-3 . TRBD2 TRBV5-1 TGCGCCAGCAGCTTGCTAGCGGGGGGGCCAGATACGCAGTATTTT CASSLLAGGPDTQYF
TRBJ1-4 . . TRBV2 TGTGCCAGCATCAGGACGGAGGCTAATGAAAAACTGTTTTTT CASIRTEANEKLFF
TRBJ1-4 . TRBD1 TRBV5-8 TGTGCCAGCAGCTCGGACAGGGGGGAAAAACTGTTTTTT CASSSDRGEKLFF
TRBJ2-3 . TRBD1 TRBV6-5 TGTGCCAGCAAATACCCCGGGACAGGGGCAGATACGCAGTATTTT CASKYPGTGADTQYF
TRBJ2-5 few TRBD2 TRBV5-4 TGTGCCAGCAGCCTTAGGACTAGCGGGGGGGCAGAGACCCAGTACTTC CASSLRTSGGAETQYF
TRBJ2-3 . . TRBV19 TGTGCCAGTAGTACATCACCCCAGGCAGATACGCAGTATTTT CASSTSPQADTQYF
TRBJ2-1 few TRBD2 TRBV2 TGTGCCAGCAGCCGGGGGGGAGCAGGCAATGAGCAGTTCTTC CASSRGGAGNEQFF
TRBJ2-3 . . TRBV5-1 TGCGCCAGCAGCTTGGTCGGGGGATTAATCACAGATACGCAGTATTTT CASSLVGGLITDTQYF
TRBJ2-1 few TRBD2 TRBV2 TGTGCCAGCAGTGAACGGGGGGCCTACAATGAGCAGTTCTTC CASSERGAYNEQFF
TRBJ1-4 . . TRBV3-1/TRBV3-2 TGTGCCAGCAGCCCCATTCCCCCCGGGGGCAGTTATGAAAAACTGTTTTTT CASSPIPPGGSYEKLFF
TRBJ2-6 . . TRBV24-1 TGTGCCACCAGTGAAGAGAGCTCTGGGGCCAACGTCCTGACTTTC CATSEESSGANVLTF
TRBJ1-1 . . TRBV6-5 TGTGCCAGCAGTTACAACAGGAACACTGAAGCTTTCTTT CASSYNRNTEAFF
TRBJ1-2 few . TRBV28 TGTGCCAGCACAATCGGCCCTACCTATGGCTACACCTTC CASTIGPTYGYTF
TRBJ2-5 . . TRBV2 TGTGCCAGCAGTGGGGAGCGGCAAGAGACCCAGTACTTC CASSGERQETQYF
TRBJ1-1 . . TRBV19 TGTGCCAGTACCACATGGTCCCTTAACACTGAAGCTTTCTTT CASTTWSLNTEAFF
TRBJ2-1 . TRBD1 TRBV4-2 TGTGCCAGCAGCCAAGTTGGACAGGGGACCTACAATGAGCAGTTCTTC CASSQVGQGTYNEQFF
TRBJ1-1 . . TRBV19 TGTGCCAGTAGTATAGATTACGAGGCGGCCTATGAAGCTTTCTTT CASSIDYEAAYEAFF
TRBJ2-5 . . TRBV24-1 TGTGCCACCAGTGAGGGGGGACGTGGGGGCGAGGAGACCCAGTACTTC CATSEGGRGGEETQYF